Following are 22 T cell receptor beta chains from one sample sequenced in a study of blood T cell repertoires in COVID-19. Only in-frame clones appear in the TCRdb table, and some are missing; sequencing was by immunoSEQ multiplex PCR. The sample records roughly 150,000 clones, around 84% being singletons. Source material: PBMCs or T cells enriched from blood (not recorded which). These receptors were obtained from a man aged 45 to 65 who had recovered from COVID-19.

This rearrangement joins TRBV6-6 to TRBJ1-3; no firm D call. The CDR3 covers 11 residues. Germline CDR1 MNHNY, CDR2 SVGAGI (reference sequence). Trimming removed 10 bases from V and 0 bases from J, with 4 bases in between. The CDR3 loop is CATNSGNTIYF. The CDR3 DNA is TGTGCCACCAACTCTGGAAACACCATATATTTT.

The chain couples TRBV27 to TRBJ2-1; no reliable D call. Trimming left V 5 bases short and J 7 bases short, with 18 bases between. The CDR3 contains 15 residues. Germline V lookup: CDR1 MNHEY, CDR2 SMNVEV (reference sequence). DNA for the CDR3: TGTGCCAGCAGTCCCCTGGGTTCTTCGAGGAATGAGCAGTTCTTC. Translation: CASSPLGSSRNEQFF.

CDR3 DNA sequence: TGTGCCAGCAGCTTAGCGCGGCGGGCTGAAGCTTTCTTT. Amino acids: CASSLARRAEAFF. The chain uses TRBV7-9 and TRBJ1-1; D gene uncertain. Germline V gene lookup returns CDR1 SEHNR and CDR2 FQNEAQ (reference sequence). V shed 0 bases and J shed 6 bases, with 8 bases lying between them. The CDR3 runs 13 residues.

The chain couples TRBV19 to TRBJ1-2; D gene ambiguous. Per the germline V gene, CDR1 is LNHDA and CDR2 is SQIVND (reference sequence). V lost 3 bases and J 2 bases, leaving 16 bases between the germline ends. The CDR3 sequence is 16 residues long. CDR3 bases: TGTGCCAGTAGTATTGGATCTTGGGCAGTCAACTATGGCTACACCTTC. It encodes CASSIGSWAVNYGYTF.

This clone occurred once. The V gene is TRBV19, the J gene TRBJ1-1, with unresolved D. V lost 7 bases and J 4 bases, leaving 16 bases between the germline ends. The CDR3 is 14 amino acids. Germline V gene data show CDR1 as LNHDA and CDR2 as SQIVND (reference sequence). The CDR3 sequence: CASTLRGRSTEAFF. The CDR3 DNA is TGTGCCAGTACCCTACGGGGTCGTAGCACTGAAGCTTTCTTT.

The gene calls are TRBV5-1 and TRBJ2-5, with a possible D match to TRBD2 (5 bases). Germline V gives CDR1 SGHRS, CDR2 YFSETQ. V shed 4 bases and J shed 6 bases, with 25 bases lying between them. The CDR3 runs to 17 residues. The CDR3 coding sequence is TGCGCCAGCAGCCGGGCTCGTATTTCCCCGGGGTATCAGACCCAGTACTTC. It specifies CASSRARISPGYQTQYF.

The rearrangement links TRBV5-6 to TRBJ1-2, with D hard to call. The length of the CDR3 is 15 residues. V dropped 3 bases and J dropped 5 bases, with 17 bases sitting between them. Germline CDR1 SGHDT, CDR2 YYEEEE. The CDR3 loop reads CASSWSLASFYGYTF. Written as DNA, the CDR3 is TGTGCCAGCAGCTGGTCCCTCGCGTCATTTTATGGCTACACCTTC.

The chain recombines TRBV9 with TRBJ2-1; 7 bases map to TRBD2. V gave up 3 bases and J gave up 9 bases; unmatched junction bases: 6. The CDR3 extends over 13 amino acids. Germline loops: CDR1 SGDLS, CDR2 YYNGEE. Written as DNA, the CDR3 is TGTGCCAGCAGCGACGGACTAGTCCTTGAGCAGTTCTTC. It yields the protein CASSDGLVLEQFF. The full variable domain, completed using reference TRBV9 and TRBJ2-1, is DSGVTQTPKHLITATGQRVTLRCSPRSGDLSVYWYQQSLDQGLQFLIQYYNGEERAKGNILERFSAQQFPDLHSELNLSSLELGDSALYFCASSDGLVLEQFFGPGTRLTVL.

This clone was seen just once. V and J are TRBV7-2 and TRBJ2-6; D is possibly TRBD1 (8 bases). CDR1 is SGHTA, CDR2 FQGNSA, per germline. Trimming stripped 5 bases from V and 0 bases from J, with 14 bases between. CDR3 length: 17 residues. Written as DNA, the CDR3 is TGTGCCAGCAGCGGACAGGGAGGGGACTCTGGGGCCAACGTCCTGACTTTC. This encodes CASSGQGGDSGANVLTF.

As concerns this clone: The sample has other DNA sequences that encode this CDR3 too. This chain connects TRBV9 to TRBJ1-1, with a possible D match to TRBD1 (6 bases). The CDR3 runs 14 residues. Germline CDR1 is SGDLS and CDR2 is YYNGEE. V shed 3 bases and J shed 1 base, with 10 bases lying between them. The CDR3 spells CASSGRTANTEAFF. Written as DNA, the CDR3 is TGTGCCAGCAGCGGTCGGACAGCGAACACTGAAGCTTTCTTT.

The chain joins TRBV9 to TRBJ2-7; 10 nucleotides line up with TRBD2. This CDR3 spans 17 amino acids. Trimming removed 1 base from V and 2 bases from J; junction bases left unmatched: 9. The germline CDR1 and CDR2 sequences are SGDLS and YYNGEE. CDR3 nucleotide sequence: TGTGCCAGCAGCGTATCGGTGGCTAGCGGGGGAACCTACGAGCAGTACTTC. It codes for CASSVSVASGGTYEQYF.

In regard to this clone: Other nucleotide sequences in the sample specify the same CDR3. The gene calls are TRBV5-1 and TRBJ1-4; D ambiguous. Deletions cut 7 bases from V and 5 bases from J, with 15 bases between. CDR1 and CDR2 from the germline V gene are SGHRS and YFSETQ. The CDR3 is 14 residues long. CDR3 coding DNA: TGCGCCAGCCGGCTGGGAGGCTCGAATGAAAAACTGTTTTTT. Translation: CASRLGGSNEKLFF.

The J gene is TRBJ1-1, the V gene TRBV19; a weak D match, TRBD1 (6 bases). The CDR3 is 12 residues long. V shed 9 bases and J shed 5 bases, with 13 bases lying between them. Germline-derived CDR1 and CDR2 are LNHDA and SQIVND (reference sequence). The CDR3 coding sequence is TGTGCCAGCGAAGACAGGCTTACTGAAGCTTTCTTT. This translates into CASEDRLTEAFF.

The V call is TRBV2, the J call TRBJ2-3; D may be TRBD2 (5 bases). In germline, CDR1 is SNHLY, CDR2 FYNNEI. The CDR3 is 17 residues long. Trimming shortened V by 5 bases and J by 6 bases, and 24 bases separated the two germline ends. This chain's CDR3 is CASSPASSGRPPDTQYF. The CDR3 bases are TGTGCCAGCAGTCCCGCCTCATCGGGGAGACCCCCCGATACGCAGTATTTT.

V usage is TRBV14 and J usage is TRBJ1-2; tentatively, D is TRBD1 (6 bases). Trimming took off 3 bases at V and 3 bases at J, with 14 bases between the two ends. The CDR3 length is 15 residues. The germline V gene encodes CDR1 SGHDN and CDR2 FVKESK. The CDR3 spells CASSHKQGGDYGYTF. CDR3 bases: TGTGCCAGCAGCCACAAACAGGGTGGAGACTATGGCTACACCTTC.

The rearrangement joins TRBV6-2 or TRBV6-3 to TRBJ1-2; TRBD1 matches at 7 bases. The V gene end was trimmed by 5 bases and the J gene end by 2 bases; junction bases not matched to a gene: 5. Germline V CDR1 and CDR2: MNHEY, SVGEGT. The CDR3 is 14 residues long. The CDR3 reads CASSRRGQNYGYTF. CDR3 bases: TGTGCCAGCAGTCGCAGGGGACAGAACTATGGCTACACCTTC.

The chain joins TRBV12-5 to TRBJ2-1; TRBD1 is a possible D gene (5 bases). The germline CDR1 and CDR2 sequences are LGHNT and FRNRAP. The CDR3 is made up of 16 amino acids. V was trimmed by 0 bases and J by 5 bases, leaving 14 bases between them. CDR3 bases: TGTGCTAGTGGTTTGGTAATGGGGCGGAATAACAATGAGCAGTTCTTC. The encoded protein is CASGLVMGRNNNEQFF.

The chain links TRBV6-5 to TRBJ2-7, with TRBD1 matching over 9 bases. V lost 4 bases and J lost 5; bases outside the gene matches: 6. The CDR3 is made up of 14 amino acids. Germline V gives CDR1 MNHEY, CDR2 SVGAGI. The CDR3 loop is CASSLRQGGDEQYF. Written as DNA, the CDR3 is TGTGCCAGCAGTTTAAGACAGGGGGGGGACGAGCAGTACTTC.

This chain uses TRBV6-5 with TRBJ1-1; 8 nucleotides agree with TRBD1. Germline values: CDR1 MNHEY, CDR2 SVGAGI. V was pared by 6 bases and J by 7 bases, with 7 bases of the junction left unmatched. This CDR3 has 13 amino acids. This chain's CDR3 is CASRTGAGFEAFF. The CDR3 region has the DNA TGTGCCAGCAGGACAGGGGCTGGGTTTGAAGCTTTCTTT.

The chain combines TRBV6-5 with TRBJ2-1, with D maybe TRBD2 (5 bases). Germline values: CDR1 MNHEY, CDR2 SVGAGI. The CDR3 totals 15 residues. Trimming took off 6 bases at V and 0 bases at J, with 12 bases between the two ends. The CDR3: CASRTLAHSYNEQFF. CDR3 nucleotide sequence: TGTGCCAGCAGGACTCTAGCCCACTCCTACAATGAGCAGTTCTTC.

This rearrangement joins TRBV27 to TRBJ2-6; D perhaps matches TRBD1 (6 bases). The CDR3 contains 20 residues. Germline values: CDR1 MNHEY, CDR2 SMNVEV (reference sequence). V dropped 4 bases and J dropped 0 bases, with 22 bases sitting between them. The DNA for the CDR3 is TGTGCCAGCAGTTCGATGGGACAAGGCTACCGAGACTCTGGGGCCAACGTCCTGACTTTC. Translation gives CASSSMGQGYRDSGANVLTF.

V and J are TRBV9 and TRBJ1-1; TRBD1 agrees at 10 bases. The trim removed 4 bases at V and 8 bases at J, leaving 11 bases unmatched. Germline CDR1 SGDLS, CDR2 YYNGEE. The CDR3 consists of 15 residues. The CDR3 loop reads CASSLSDRGRIEAFF. The CDR3 bases are TGTGCCAGCAGCCTCTCAGACAGGGGGCGCATAGAAGCTTTCTTT. Supplemented by reference TRBV9 and TRBJ1-1, the full variable domain reads DSGVTQTPKHLITATGQRVTLRCSPRSGDLSVYWYQQSLDQGLQFLIQYYNGEERAKGNILERFSAQQFPDLHSELNLSSLELGDSALYFCASSLSDRGRIEAFFGQGTRLTVV.